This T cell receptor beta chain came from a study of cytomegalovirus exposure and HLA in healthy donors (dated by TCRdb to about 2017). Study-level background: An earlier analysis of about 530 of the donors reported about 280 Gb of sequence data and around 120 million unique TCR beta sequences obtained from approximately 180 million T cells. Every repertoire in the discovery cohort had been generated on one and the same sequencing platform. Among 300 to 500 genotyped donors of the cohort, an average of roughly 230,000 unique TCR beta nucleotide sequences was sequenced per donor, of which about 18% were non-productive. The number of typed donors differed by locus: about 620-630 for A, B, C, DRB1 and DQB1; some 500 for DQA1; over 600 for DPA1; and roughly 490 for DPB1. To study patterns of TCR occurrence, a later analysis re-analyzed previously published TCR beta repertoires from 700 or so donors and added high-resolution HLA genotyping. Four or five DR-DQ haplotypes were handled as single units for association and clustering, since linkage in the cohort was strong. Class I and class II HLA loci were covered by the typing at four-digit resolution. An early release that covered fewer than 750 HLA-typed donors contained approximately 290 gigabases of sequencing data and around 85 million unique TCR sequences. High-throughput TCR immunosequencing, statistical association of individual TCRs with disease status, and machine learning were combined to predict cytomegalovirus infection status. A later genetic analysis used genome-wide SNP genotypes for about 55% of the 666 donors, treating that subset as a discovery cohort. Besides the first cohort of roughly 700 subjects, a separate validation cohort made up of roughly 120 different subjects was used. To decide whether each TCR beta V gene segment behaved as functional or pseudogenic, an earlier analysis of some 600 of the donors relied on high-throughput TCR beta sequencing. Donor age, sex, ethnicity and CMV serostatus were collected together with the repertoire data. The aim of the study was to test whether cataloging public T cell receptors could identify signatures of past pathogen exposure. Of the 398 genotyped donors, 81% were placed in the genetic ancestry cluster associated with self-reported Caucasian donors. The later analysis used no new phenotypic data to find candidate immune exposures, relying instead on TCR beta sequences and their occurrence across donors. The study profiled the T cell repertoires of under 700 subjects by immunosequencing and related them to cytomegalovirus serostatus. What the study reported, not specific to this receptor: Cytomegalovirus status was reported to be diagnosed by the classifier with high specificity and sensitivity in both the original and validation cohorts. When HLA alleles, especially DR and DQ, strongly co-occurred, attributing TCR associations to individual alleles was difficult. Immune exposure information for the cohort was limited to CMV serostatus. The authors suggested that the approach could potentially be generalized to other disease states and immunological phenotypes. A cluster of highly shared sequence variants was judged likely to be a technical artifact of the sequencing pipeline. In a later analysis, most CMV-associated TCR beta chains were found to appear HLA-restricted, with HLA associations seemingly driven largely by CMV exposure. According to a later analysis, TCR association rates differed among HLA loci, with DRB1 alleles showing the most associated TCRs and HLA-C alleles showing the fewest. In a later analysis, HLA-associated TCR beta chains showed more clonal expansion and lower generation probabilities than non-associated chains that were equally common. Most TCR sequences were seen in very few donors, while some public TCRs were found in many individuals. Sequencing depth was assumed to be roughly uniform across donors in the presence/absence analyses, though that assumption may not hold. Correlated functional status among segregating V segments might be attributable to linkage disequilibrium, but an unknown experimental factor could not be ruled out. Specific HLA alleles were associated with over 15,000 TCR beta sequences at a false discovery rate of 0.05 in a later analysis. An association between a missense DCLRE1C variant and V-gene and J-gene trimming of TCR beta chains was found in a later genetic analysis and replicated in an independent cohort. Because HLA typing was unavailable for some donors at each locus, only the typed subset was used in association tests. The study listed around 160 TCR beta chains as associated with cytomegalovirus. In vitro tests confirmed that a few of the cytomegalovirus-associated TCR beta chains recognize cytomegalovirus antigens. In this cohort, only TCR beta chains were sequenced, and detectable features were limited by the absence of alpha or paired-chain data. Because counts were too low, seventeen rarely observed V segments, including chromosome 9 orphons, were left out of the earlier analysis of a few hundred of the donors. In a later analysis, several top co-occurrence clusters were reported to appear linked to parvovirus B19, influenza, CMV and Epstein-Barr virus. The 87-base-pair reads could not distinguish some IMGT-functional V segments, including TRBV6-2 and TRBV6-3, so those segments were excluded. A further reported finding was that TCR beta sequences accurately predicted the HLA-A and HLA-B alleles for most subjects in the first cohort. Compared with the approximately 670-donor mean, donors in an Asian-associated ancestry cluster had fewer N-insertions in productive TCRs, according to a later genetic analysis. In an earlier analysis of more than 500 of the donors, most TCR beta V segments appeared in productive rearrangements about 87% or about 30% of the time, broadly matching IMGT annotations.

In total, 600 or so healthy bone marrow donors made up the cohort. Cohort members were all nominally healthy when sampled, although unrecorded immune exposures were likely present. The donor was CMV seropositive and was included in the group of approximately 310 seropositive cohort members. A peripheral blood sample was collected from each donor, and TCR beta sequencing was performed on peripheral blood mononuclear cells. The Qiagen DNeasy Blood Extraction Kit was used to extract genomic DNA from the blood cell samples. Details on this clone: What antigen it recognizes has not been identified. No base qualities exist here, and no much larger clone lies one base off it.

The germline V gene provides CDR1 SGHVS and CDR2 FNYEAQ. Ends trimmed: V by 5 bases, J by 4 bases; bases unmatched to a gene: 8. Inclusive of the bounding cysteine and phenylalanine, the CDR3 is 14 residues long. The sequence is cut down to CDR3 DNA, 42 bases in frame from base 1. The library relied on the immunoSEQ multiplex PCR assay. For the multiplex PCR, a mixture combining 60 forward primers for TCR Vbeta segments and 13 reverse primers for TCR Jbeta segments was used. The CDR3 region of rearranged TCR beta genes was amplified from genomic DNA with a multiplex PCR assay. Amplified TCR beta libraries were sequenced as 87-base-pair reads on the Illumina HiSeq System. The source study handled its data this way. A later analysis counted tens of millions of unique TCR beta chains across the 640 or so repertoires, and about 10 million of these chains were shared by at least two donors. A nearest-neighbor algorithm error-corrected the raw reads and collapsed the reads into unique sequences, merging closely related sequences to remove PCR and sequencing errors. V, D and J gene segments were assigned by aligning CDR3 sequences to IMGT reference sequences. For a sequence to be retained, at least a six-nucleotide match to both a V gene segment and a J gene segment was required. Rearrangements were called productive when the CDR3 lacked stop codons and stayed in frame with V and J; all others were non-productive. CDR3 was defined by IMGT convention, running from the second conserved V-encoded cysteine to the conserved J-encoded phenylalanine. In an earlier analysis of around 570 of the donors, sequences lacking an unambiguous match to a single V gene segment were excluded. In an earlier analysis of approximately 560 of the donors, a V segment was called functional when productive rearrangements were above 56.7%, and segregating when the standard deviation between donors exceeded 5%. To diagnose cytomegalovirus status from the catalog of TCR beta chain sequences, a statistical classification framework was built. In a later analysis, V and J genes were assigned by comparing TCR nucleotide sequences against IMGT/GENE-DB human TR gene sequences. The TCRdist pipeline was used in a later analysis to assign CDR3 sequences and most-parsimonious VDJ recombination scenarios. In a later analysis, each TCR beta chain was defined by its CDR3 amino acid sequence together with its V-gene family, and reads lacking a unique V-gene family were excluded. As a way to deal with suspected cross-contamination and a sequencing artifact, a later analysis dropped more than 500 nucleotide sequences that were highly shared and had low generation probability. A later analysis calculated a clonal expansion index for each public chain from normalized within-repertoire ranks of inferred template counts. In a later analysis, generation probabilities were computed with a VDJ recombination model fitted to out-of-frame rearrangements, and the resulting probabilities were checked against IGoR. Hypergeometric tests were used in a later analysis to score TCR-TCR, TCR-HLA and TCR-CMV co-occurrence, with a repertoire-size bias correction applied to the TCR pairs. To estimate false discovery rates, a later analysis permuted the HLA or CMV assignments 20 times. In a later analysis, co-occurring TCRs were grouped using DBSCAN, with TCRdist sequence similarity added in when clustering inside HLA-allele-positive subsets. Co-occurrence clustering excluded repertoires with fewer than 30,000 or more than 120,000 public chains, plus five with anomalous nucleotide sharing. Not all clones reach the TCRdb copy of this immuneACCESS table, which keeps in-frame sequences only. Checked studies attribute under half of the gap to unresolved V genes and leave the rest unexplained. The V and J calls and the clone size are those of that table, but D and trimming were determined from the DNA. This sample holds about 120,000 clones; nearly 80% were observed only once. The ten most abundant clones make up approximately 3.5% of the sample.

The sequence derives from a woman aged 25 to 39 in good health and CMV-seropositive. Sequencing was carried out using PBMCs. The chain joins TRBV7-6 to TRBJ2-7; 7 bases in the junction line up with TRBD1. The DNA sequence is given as TGTGCCAGCAGCCTCCGGCAGGGGGAATACGAGCAGTACTTC. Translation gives CASSLRQGEYEQYF.